The clone carrying this TCR beta chain was seen only a few times. Its specificity is not known. TCRdb passed the RACE reads through MiXCR, listing each CDR3 protein once. The sample has roughly 180,000 distinct CDR3 sequences; 20% to 25% are singletons. This entry is derived from a study of human T cells and chemical hapten exposure. Study background: While the approximately 23-week study was under way, patients received diphenylcyclopropenone on the scalp every week. Patients, a majority of them female, were diagnosed with alopecia areata, totalis or universalis. TCR yields per sample varied, mainly owing to small pooled library volume differences. Overall study findings and caveats: Expanded TCRs were compared with controls, and the expanded TCRs formed significantly more large CDR3 similarity clusters.

The V end lost 1 base, the J end lost 0 bases, and 10 bases lay between the germline ends. Germline CDR1 reads DFQATT; CDR2 reads SNEGSKA (reference sequence). The CDR3 has 15 amino acids. Specified time point: patch test 1, 2 weeks after DPC sensitization. Treatment noted: therapeutic diphenylcyclopropenone sensitization with weekly scalp DPC. The input for sequencing was whole blood, taken in connection with sensitization to the hapten diphenylcyclopropenone (DPC). This TCR was sampled from a woman aged 50 to 60 with alopecia areata. Some clones in this sample may be carry-over from other donors' samples. The chain has TRBV20-1 and TRBJ2-1; D unresolved. The CDR3 protein is CSARVLPSSYNEQFF. The CDR3 DNA sequence: TGCAGTGCTAGAGTGCTCCCCTCCTCCTACAATGAGCAGTTCTTC.